A single sample is the source of the 14 T cell receptor beta chains below, sequenced in a study of T cell repertoires in cytomegalovirus infection. TCRdb called the reads again in MiXCR, with one record for every CDR3 protein. This sample has roughly 730,000 distinct CDR3 sequences, with approximately 33% found just once. Antigen specificity for these receptors is unknown. The sample was cultured PBMCs, taken from culture after CMV antigen stimulation. The receptors derive from a human donor in good health (CMV status not recorded). Some clones in this sample may be carry-over from other donors' samples.

V is TRBV7-2 and J is TRBJ2-5; 9 positions match TRBD2. The CDR3 length is 15 residues. J was trimmed by 4 bases and V by 0 bases; bases with no gene match: 3. In germline, CDR1 is SGHTA, CDR2 FQGNSA. The CDR3 region is CASSLALAGRETQYF. The CDR3 DNA follows: TGTGCCAGCAGCTTAGCTCTAGCGGGAAGAGAGACCCAGTACTTC.

This rearrangement joins TRBV5-4 to TRBJ2-1; 7 nucleotides line up with TRBD1. The germline V gene encodes CDR1 SGHNT and CDR2 YYREEE (reference sequence). V was pared by 4 bases and J by 1 base, with 8 bases of the junction left unmatched. The CDR3 extends over 16 amino acids. The chain's CDR3 is CASSTRTGDSYNEQFF. The CDR3 DNA is TGTGCCAGCAGCACCAGGACAGGCGATTCCTACAATGAGCAGTTCTTC.

There are a few counts of this clonotype. This chain joins TRBV4-1 and TRBJ2-1; D call uncertain. The CDR3 covers 12 residues. CDR1 is MGHRA and CDR2 is YSYEKL in the germline V gene. V shed 3 bases and J shed 10 bases, with 10 bases lying between them. CDR3 DNA: TGCGCCAGCAGCCAGAATGCCTGGGAGCAGTTCTTC. It specifies CASSQNAWEQFF.

This rearrangement joins TRBV14 to TRBJ2-5; 11 positions agree with TRBD2. CDR3 size: 17 residues. Germline CDR1 reads SGHDN; CDR2 reads FVKESK. Trimming removed 6 bases from V and 1 base from J; junction bases left unmatched: 10. This CDR3 is CASSLFAGLAGQETQYF. The CDR3 region has the DNA TGTGCCAGCAGTCTCTTTGCAGGACTAGCGGGCCAAGAGACCCAGTACTTC.

There are a few counts of this clonotype. The V and J genes are TRBV6-2 or TRBV6-3 and TRBJ1-1; possible D gene TRBD1, 5 bases. The CDR3 is 16 residues long. The germline gives CDR1 MNHEY, CDR2 SVGEGT. Trimming removed 2 bases at V and 0 bases at J, with 13 bases between. The CDR3 protein is CASSYAGHLMNTEAFF. CDR3 sequence (DNA): TGTGCCAGCAGTTACGCCGGACACCTCATGAACACTGAAGCTTTCTTT.

The rearrangement joins TRBV10-3 to TRBJ1-1, with TRBD1 matching over 7 bases. The junction had 3 bases not matched to a gene; V was cut back by 1 base and J by 4 bases. The CDR3 runs 14 residues. CDR1 ENHRY and CDR2 SYGVKD come from the germline V gene. This chain's CDR3 is CAISEFRDSTEAFF. DNA of the CDR3: TGTGCCATCAGTGAGTTCCGGGACAGCACTGAAGCTTTCTTT.

This clonotype has just a few counts. The chain links TRBV20-1 to TRBJ2-1; D not resolved. Germline values: CDR1 DFQATT, CDR2 SNEGSKA (reference sequence). Between the trimmed V and J ends, which lost 3 bases and 12 bases, there was a span of 15 bases. This CDR3 is 12 amino acids long. CDR3 DNA: TGCAGTGCTAGCGGAGCGATTGAAAGGCAGTTCTTC. Protein: CSASGAIERQFF.

J is TRBJ2-2 and V is TRBV7-2; 7 nucleotides align to TRBD2. J was trimmed by 1 base and V by 4 bases; bases with no gene match: 9. Germline-derived CDR1 and CDR2 are SGHTA and FQGNSA. The length of the CDR3 is 17 residues. CDR3 sequence reads: CASSSPPGTMNTGELFF. Here the CDR3 DNA reads TGTGCCAGCAGCTCACCCCCCGGGACTATGAACACCGGGGAGCTGTTTTTT.

The chain links TRBV10-3 to TRBJ2-7; D unclear. Germline lookup yields CDR1 ENHRY and CDR2 SYGVKD. V dropped 3 bases and J dropped 2 bases, with 11 bases sitting between them. This CDR3 has 14 residues. The DNA for the CDR3 is TGTGCCATCAGTGACCCCCTCATTACCTACGAGCAGTACTTC. It codes for CAISDPLITYEQYF.

This chain links TRBV6-2 or TRBV6-3 with TRBJ2-1; 12 positions agree with TRBD2. The CDR3 is made up of 15 amino acids. With V trimmed by 10 bases and J by 5 bases, 9 bases remained unmatched. CDR1 is MNHEY and CDR2 is SVGEGT in the germline V gene. CDR3 in DNA: TGTGCCACCGGGTCTAGCGGGAGGGCCCACAATGAGCAGTTCTTC. Encoded protein: CATGSSGRAHNEQFF.

Only one count was recorded for this clonotype. The chain uses TRBV7-6 and TRBJ1-4; unclear D gene. Germline CDR1 SGHVS, CDR2 FNYEAQ. The germline V and J ends were trimmed by 4 bases and 5 bases, with 5 bases remaining between them. The CDR3 spans 12 residues. CDR3 region: CASSSINEKLFF. As DNA, the CDR3 is TGTGCCAGCAGCTCAATAAATGAAAAACTGTTTTTT.

The chain links TRBV7-9 to TRBJ2-1; 10 bases are a match to TRBD2. After removal of 4 bases from V and 6 bases from J, the junction contained 6 bases not matched to a gene. The CDR3 sequence is 15 residues long. The germline gives CDR1 SEHNR, CDR2 FQNEAQ (reference sequence). This chain's CDR3 is CASSSEKRGGNEQFF. As DNA, the CDR3 is TGTGCCAGCAGCTCCGAAAAGCGGGGGGGCAATGAGCAGTTCTTC.

This clonotype was seen at least ten times. This chain joins TRBV7-2 and TRBJ2-1, with D possibly being TRBD2 (6 bases). Germline CDR1 SGHTA, CDR2 FQGNSA. V gave up 3 bases and J gave up 8 bases, with 14 bases separating them. This CDR3 comprises 14 residues. CDR3 DNA: TGTGCCAGCAGCTTGTTGGGGCCGGGGGATGAGCAGTTCTTC. It is translated as CASSLLGPGDEQFF.

This clonotype occurred a few times. This rearrangement joins TRBV20-1 to TRBJ2-5; tentative D call: TRBD2 (7 bases). Trimming removed 5 bases at V and 5 bases at J, with 12 bases between. This CDR3 is 12 amino acids long. Germline V CDR1 and CDR2: DFQATT, SNEGSKA (reference sequence). In DNA form, the CDR3 reads TGCAGTGCTGGCAGGGGAGGGGAGACCCAGTACTTC. Translating it yields CSAGRGGETQYF.